This T cell receptor beta chain was identified in a study of identical twins. Between the trimmed V and J ends, which lost 2 bases and 3 bases, there was a span of 8 bases. The CDR3 has 13 amino acids. TCRdb re-derived calls from the 5' RACE reads in MiXCR, one entry per CDR3 protein. The table has fewer than 450,000 distinct CDR3 sequences, roughly 9% seen once. Sequencing input: naive T cells sorted from blood. The chain has TRBV12-3 or TRBV12-4 and TRBJ2-7; D is possibly TRBD2 (5 bases). This TCR came from a woman aged 45-65 years in good health. The CDR3 nucleotides read TGTGCCAGCAGTTTAATTGAGGGCTACGAGCAGTACGTC. Translation: CASSLIEGYEQYV.